What follows are 21 T cell receptor beta chains derived from one specimen sequenced in a study of response to subunit inactivated influenza vaccine. TCRdb itself ran the RT-PCR reads through MiXCR, one entry per CDR3 protein. The data show 500,000 to 550,000 distinct CDR3 sequences, less than 25% seen once. These sequences were also reported in another study, on T cells expressing NK-cell markers. That work adds: With UMIs, 5'RACE template switching was used to make TCR beta cDNA.

Sequenced here: CD4+ T cells sorted from PBMCs, sampled 11 to 12 days after vaccination. Receptors were obtained from a man aged 50 or older who received an inactivated influenza vaccine.

This rearrangement joins TRBV12-3 or TRBV12-4 to TRBJ1-2; D call uncertain. V gave up 6 bases and J gave up 1 base, with 12 bases separating them. The CDR3 has 14 amino acids. In DNA form, the CDR3 reads TGTGCCAGCAGCCTCTCGGCGGGTAACTATGGCTACACCTTC. It yields the protein CASSLSAGNYGYTF.

This clonotype was seen a few times. The chain has TRBV7-9 and TRBJ1-5; D uncertain. Trimming took off 4 bases at V and 7 bases at J, with 8 bases between the two ends. From germline, CDR1 is SEHNR and CDR2 FQNEAQ (reference sequence). This CDR3 has 12 residues. DNA for the CDR3: TGTGCCAGCAGCTATAATGAACAGCCCCAGCATTTT. It encodes CASSYNEQPQHF.

The genes are TRBV11-3 and TRBJ2-5; no clear D gene. Trimming stripped 1 base from V and 4 bases from J, with 7 bases between. Looked up from germline, CDR1 is SGHNT and CDR2 is YENEEA. The CDR3 spans 13 residues. CDR3 protein: CASSLGTVETQYF. The CDR3 DNA sequence: TGTGCCAGCAGCTTAGGAACGGTAGAGACCCAGTACTTC.

This rearrangement joins TRBV6-2 or TRBV6-3 to TRBJ2-5; tentatively, D is TRBD2 (6 bases). Trimming shortened V by 2 bases and J by 7 bases, and 14 bases separated the two germline ends. CDR1 and CDR2 (germline): MNHEY, SVGEGT. The CDR3 has 14 residues. This CDR3 is CASSYGTAGGTQYF. The CDR3 DNA is TGTGCCAGCAGTTACGGGACTGCAGGAGGGACCCAGTACTTC.

This chain links TRBV24-1 with TRBJ2-5, with D tentatively TRBD1 (5 bases). This CDR3 contains 15 residues. Germline loops: CDR1 KGHDR, CDR2 SFDVKD. The V end lost 4 bases, the J end lost 1 base, and 12 bases lay between the germline ends. CDR3 in DNA: TGTGCCACCAGTGACCCCAGGGTCCCCCAAGAGACCCAGTACTTC. It encodes CATSDPRVPQETQYF.

In this sample, this clonotype turned up a few times. This chain connects TRBV10-3 to TRBJ2-1; TRBD1 agrees at 9 bases. The V and J ends lost 7 bases and 6 bases, in that order; junction bases with no gene match: 13. The CDR3 has 16 residues. CDR1 ENHRY and CDR2 SYGVKD come from the germline V gene. The CDR3 sequence: CAITAGTGIGANEQFF. CDR3 in DNA: TGTGCCATCACTGCCGGGACAGGGATCGGCGCCAATGAGCAGTTCTTC.

The V and J genes are TRBV11-3 and TRBJ2-3; D possibly matches TRBD1 or TRBD2 (5 bases each). Trimming took off 0 bases at V and 2 bases at J, with 9 bases between the two ends. Germline values: CDR1 SGHNT, CDR2 YENEEA. The CDR3 sequence is 15 residues long. In DNA, the CDR3 is TGTGCCAGCAGCTTAGAACCCGGGGCCACAGATACGCAGTATTTT. Translating it yields CASSLEPGATDTQYF. Supplemented by reference TRBV11-3 and TRBJ2-3, the full variable domain reads EAGVVQSPRYKIIEKKQPVAFWCNPISGHNTLYWYLQNLGQGPELLIRYENEEAVDDSQLPKDRFSAERLKGVDSTLKIQPAELGDSAVYLCASSLEPGATDTQYFGPGTRLTVL.

This clonotype was seen ten or more times. The J gene is TRBJ2-7, the V gene TRBV18, with 9 bases lining up with TRBD1. The CDR3 extends over 14 amino acids. CDR1 and CDR2 (germline): KGHSH, LQKENI. V trimming: 8 bases; J trimming: 3 bases; junction bases outside the gene matches: 8. CDR3 bases: TGTGCCAGCAGCCCGTTGACAGGGGGCTACGAGCAGTACTTC. It is translated as CASSPLTGGYEQYF.

The sample holds many counts of this clonotype. The junction departs from germline at one end; a sequencing error may be responsible. The DNA for the CDR3 is TGTGCCAGCAGCCCGGGGGCGGACTATGACCTACCTGGAGACACCATATATTTT. Translating it yields CASSPGADYDLPGDTIYF. The gene calls are TRBV4-2 and TRBJ1-3; D is possibly TRBD1 (6 bases). The germline gives CDR1 LGHNA, CDR2 YNFKEQ. The CDR3 is 18 amino acids.

This sequence joins TRBV18 and TRBJ2-1; TRBD1 matches at 8 bases. Per the germline V gene, CDR1 is KGHSH and CDR2 is LQKENI. Trimming cost V 3 bases and J 5 bases; bases outside gene matches: 9. This CDR3 region has 16 residues. CDR3 amino acids: CASSPETGATNNEQFF. As DNA, the CDR3 is TGTGCCAGCTCACCTGAGACAGGGGCGACAAACAATGAGCAGTTCTTC.

The chain employs TRBV5-5 and TRBJ2-3; 7 bases match TRBD1. J lost 0 bases, V lost 0 bases, and 1 base had no gene match. This CDR3 is built from 15 residues. Germline V gene lookup returns CDR1 SGHKS and CDR2 YYEKEE (reference sequence). The CDR3 nucleotides read TGTGCCAGCAGCTTGGTGGGACAGAGCACAGATACGCAGTATTTT. Translated, it gives CASSLVGQSTDTQYF.

V is TRBV12-3 or TRBV12-4 and J is TRBJ2-5; D gene uncertain. Deletions cut 6 bases from V and 0 bases from J, with 8 bases between. This CDR3 has 13 residues. CDR3: CASSYSNQETQYF. CDR3 in DNA: TGTGCCAGCAGCTATTCAAACCAAGAGACCCAGTACTTC.

This clonotype was seen more than once but under ten times. The chain combines TRBV5-1 with TRBJ1-2; D gene uncertain. The CDR3 contains 13 residues. V lost 0 bases to trimming and J lost 2 bases, with 5 bases between them. Germline V gene sequence: CDR1 SGHRS, CDR2 YFSETQ. CDR3 in amino acids: CASSLEENYGYTF. The CDR3 bases are TGCGCCAGCAGCTTGGAAGAAAACTATGGCTACACCTTC.

This clonotype was counted between two and nine times. The CDR3 region is CSVELRQGLGTGELFF. For the CDR3, the DNA is TGCAGCGTTGAATTGAGGCAGGGGCTCGGCACCGGGGAGCTGTTTTTT. The chain carries TRBV29-1 and TRBJ2-2; D is possibly TRBD1 (6 bases). V lost 2 bases and J lost 4, with 17 bases in between. The CDR3 spans 16 residues. Germline V CDR1 and CDR2: SQVTM, ANQGSEA.

The V and J genes are TRBV21-1 and TRBJ2-7; TRBD1, the table's D call, was not compared with the DNA. TRBV21-1 is deemed a pseudogene. CDR3 size: 12 residues. This CDR3 is CASSKKGGTVGF. CDR3 DNA sequence: TGTGCCAGCAGCAAAAAGGGGGGGACAGTGGGCTTC.

The gene calls are TRBV5-1 and TRBJ2-1; 9 bases line up with TRBD1. The CDR3 runs to 13 residues. CDR1 SGHRS and CDR2 YFSETQ come from the germline V gene. The junction had 9 bases not matched to a gene; V was cut back by 1 base and J by 16 bases. The CDR3: CASSLTAGTGIFF. The CDR3 DNA reads as TGCGCCAGCAGCTTGACAGCCGGGACAGGGATCTTCTTC.

The V and J genes are TRBV7-2 and TRBJ2-7, with D perhaps TRBD1 (6 bases). Trimming removed 2 bases from V and 6 bases from J, with 14 bases in between. The CDR3 is 14 residues long. The germline V gene has CDR1 SGHTA and CDR2 FQGNSA. The CDR3 protein is CASSLLGQGVEQYF. The CDR3 DNA reads TGTGCCAGCAGCTTATTGGGACAAGGCGTCGAGCAGTACTTC.

The V gene is TRBV5-6, the J gene TRBJ1-1, with D tentatively TRBD1 (6 bases). Trimming pared 3 bases from V and 3 bases from J, leaving 9 bases between. The V gene's germline CDR1 is SGHDT and CDR2 YYEEEE. The CDR3 is 13 residues long. For the CDR3, the DNA is TGTGCCAGCAGCTCAGGGGTTTACACTGAAGCTTTCTTT. This translates into CASSSGVYTEAFF.

The V and J genes are TRBV6-5 and TRBJ2-3, with 14 nucleotides matching TRBD2. The CDR3 spans 16 residues. The junction had 3 bases not matched to a gene; V was cut back by 4 bases and J by 3 bases. Germline CDR1 is MNHEY and CDR2 is SVGAGI. CDR3: CASSSGTSGRTDTQYF. The CDR3 DNA follows: TGTGCCAGCAGTTCCGGGACTAGCGGGAGAACAGATACGCAGTATTTT.

This clonotype was counted only a few times. This chain joins TRBV24-1 and TRBJ1-5, with TRBD1 identical over 7 bases. CDR1 and CDR2 (germline): KGHDR, SFDVKD. The CDR3 extends over 15 amino acids. Unmatched junction bases numbered 3, after V lost 5 bases and J lost 0 bases. The CDR3 spells CATSATGHSNQPQHF. DNA for the CDR3: TGTGCCACCAGTGCGACAGGGCATAGCAATCAGCCCCAGCATTTT.

This sequence joins TRBV7-9 and TRBJ1-5, with a possible D match to TRBD1 (6 bases). The length of the CDR3 is 15 residues. The V gene's germline CDR1 is SEHNR and CDR2 FQNEAQ (reference sequence). Trimming took 2 bases from V and 1 from J, leaving 9 bases between them. The chain's CDR3 is CASSLPGASNQPQHF. The DNA of the CDR3 is TGTGCCAGCAGCTTACCAGGGGCGAGCAATCAGCCCCAGCATTTT. The complete variable domain, with remaining parts taken from reference TRBV7-9 and TRBJ1-5, reads DTGVSQNPRHKITKRGQNVTFRCDPISEHNRLYWYRQTLGQGPEFLTYFQNEAQLEKSRLLSDRFSAERPKGSFSTLEIQRTEQGDSAMYLCASSLPGASNQPQHFGDGTRLSIL.